The present entry profiles one T cell receptor beta chain with its context. The identical CDR3 is also encoded by other nucleotide sequences in the sample. This entry comes from a study of blood T cell repertoires in COVID-19. Methods used by the authors: Reference gene primers were amplified, and this amplification served to estimate nucleated cell counts. The table came from immunoSEQ multiplex PCR; TCRdb's copy has only in-frame clones and leaves some out. V and J calls and clone size follow that table, whereas D and trimming were derived from the DNA. Among approximately 350,000 clones listed, more than 70% were seen once. CDR3 length: 13 amino acids. CDR1 and CDR2 from the germline V gene are LNHDA and SQIVND (reference sequence). Trimming took 3 bases from V and 2 from J, leaving 7 bases between them.

This sequence originates from a man aged 35 to 55 with acute or convalescent COVID-19. The sample taken for sequencing was peripheral blood. This rearrangement joins TRBV19 to TRBJ1-1; no clear D. CDR3: CASSIGRNTEAFF. The CDR3 bases are TGTGCCAGTAGTATCGGTAGAAACACTGAAGCTTTCTTT.